This T cell receptor beta chain stems from a study of CD8+CD57+ T cells in acquired aplastic anemia. On the study more broadly: Average DNA yield from sorted CD4+ and CD8+ cells was approximately 3 ug.

This clonotype was seen many times. Antigen unknown. In germline, CDR1 is SGHVS, CDR2 FQNEAQ. Deletions cut 6 bases from V and 3 bases from J, with 17 bases between. The CDR3 has 15 amino acids. Researchers used genomic DNA as the template to profile TCR beta VDJ and CDR3. Each CDR3 protein is one row after TCRdb ran MiXCR on the reads. The data contain about 270,000 distinct CDR3 sequences, approximately 57% of them seen just once; the ten biggest clones take up approximately 8.2%. Study observations and caveats: Patient and control CD8+ Simpson's diversity was not significantly different. Some 31 CD8+ CDR3 sequences were shared between patients and controls.

This receptor was obtained from a human donor with severe aplastic anemia or a healthy control (not recorded which). The rearrangement uses TRBV7-8 and TRBJ1-2; D is uncertain. The sample comprised sorted CD4+, CD8+, or CD8+CD57+ T cells (not recorded which) from PBMCs. The CDR3 nucleotides are TGTGCCAGCAGGATTTTGAAGGACGGCGACTATGGCTACACCTTC. Protein: CASRILKDGDYGYTF.